This T cell receptor (beta chain) was identified in a study of cytomegalovirus exposure and HLA in healthy donors. Both 60 Vbeta primers and 13 Jbeta primers went into the PCR. Produced via immunoSEQ multiplex PCR; TCRdb's table is partial and in-frame only. The sample has just under 95,000 clones; approximately 84% are singletons. Comments on this clone: The antigen remains unidentified.

This CDR3 contains 13 residues. The germline CDR1 and CDR2 sequences are SEHNR and FQNEAQ (reference sequence). V shed 5 bases and J shed 1 base, with 8 bases lying between them. Findings and caveats of the study: Among the sequence variants, a highly shared cluster was likely an artifact of sequencing.

V gene TRBV7-9 combines with J gene TRBJ1-2, with D perhaps TRBD1 (6 bases). Material: PBMCs. The sequence was obtained from a girl aged 2 to 9 in good health and CMV-seropositive. The CDR3 region has the DNA TGTGCCAGCAGCCTACAGGGTAACTATGGCTACACCTTC. Its translation: CASSLQGNYGYTF.